Shown below are 3 T cell receptor beta chains from a single sample sequenced in a study of CD4+ T cells in melanoma. The assay was immunoSEQ multiplex PCR, and TCRdb's table has in-frame clones only and misses some. The table has some 10,000 clones, 55% to 75% seen once. Sequencing was done on a sample of cells from a culture (not recorded whether cultured in vitro). All receptors derive from a human donor with melanoma.

The genes are TRBV6-5 and TRBJ2-3, with 7 bases that match TRBD1. Trimming at V came to 3 bases and at J to 4 bases, leaving 10 bases not matched to a gene. Germline loops: CDR1 MNHEY, CDR2 SVGAGI. CDR3 size: 16 residues. The CDR3 bases are TGTGCCAGCAGTTATAAGAGGGACAGCATGGCAGATACGCAGTATTTT. Translation gives CASSYKRDSMADTQYF.

The rearrangement joins TRBV11-2 to TRBJ1-6; the D is unclear. The germline gives CDR1 SGHAT, CDR2 FQNNGV. CDR3 length: 16 amino acids. V shed 4 bases and J shed 8 bases, with 18 bases lying between them. CDR3 amino acids: CASSSLVRSADSPLHF. CDR3 in DNA: TGTGCCAGCAGCTCGCTAGTCCGATCCGCGGATTCACCCCTCCACTTT.

This clone was picked up a small number of times. The V gene is TRBV5-1, the J gene TRBJ2-7; D uncertain. The germline V gene encodes CDR1 SGHRS and CDR2 YFSETQ. Trimming cost V 2 bases and J 5 bases, with 8 bases left between them. The CDR3 has 12 residues. The chain's CDR3 is CASSFGGHEQYF. DNA of the CDR3: TGCGCCAGCAGCTTCGGCGGACACGAGCAGTACTTC.